These 18 T cell receptor beta chains were sequenced from one sample in a study of T cell clusters in autoimmune cytopenias. Each sample's input was roughly 270 ng genomic DNA, some 38,000 genome equivalents. Multiplex touch-down PCR amplified TRB using TRB-A and TRB-B pools in one tube. TCRdb re-called the multiplex PCR reads and catalogs CDR3 proteins one per entry, DNA excluded. Here the sample table reports around 7,000 distinct CDR3 sequences. The sequenced sample was peripheral blood. Every receptor here comes from a human donor with an autoimmune cytopenia or autoimmune hepatitis (not recorded which).

This chain links TRBV24-1 with TRBJ2-3; the D call from TCRdb, TRBD1, cannot be confirmed without DNA. Germline values: CDR1 KGHDR, CDR2 SFDVKD. The CDR3 runs 18 residues. The CDR3 protein is CATSDSSPGTGGTDTQYF.

The chain is built from TRBV2 and TRBJ1-1. Germline lookup yields CDR1 SNHLY and CDR2 FYNNEI. The CDR3 spans 16 residues. CDR3 sequence reads: CASSLNSIGMNTEAFF.

This sequence joins TRBV11-2 and TRBJ2-3; the TCRdb D gene call, TRBD1, has no DNA to confirm it. Germline lookup yields CDR1 SGHAT and CDR2 FQNNGV. The length of the CDR3 is 16 residues. Here the CDR3 reads CASSLGGTGNTDTQYF.

The CDR3 region is CASSLDSGGRVGNEQFF. The rearrangement uses TRBV5-1 and TRBJ2-1; TCRdb designates TRBD2, a call that cannot be tested without DNA. The CDR3 loop spans 17 amino acids. Germline-derived CDR1 and CDR2 are SGHRS and YFSETQ.

This clonotype registers medium-sized by frequency. The chain links TRBV10-3 to TRBJ1-4; TCRdb lists TRBD1, though no DNA is available to test this call. This CDR3 has 14 residues. The germline V gene has CDR1 ENHRY and CDR2 SYGVKD. The CDR3 here is CATLGGLLNEKLFF.

This clonotype is classed as large (0.1 to 1%) by frequency. The chain combines TRBV29-1 with TRBJ1-2; TCRdb picks TRBD1, but there is no DNA to check that call. Germline CDR1 is SQVTM and CDR2 is ANQGSEA. This CDR3 spans 13 amino acids. This CDR3 is CSVGTGTNYGYTF.

This clonotype ranks as medium-sized in terms of frequency. J is TRBJ2-5 and V is TRBV7-9. The CDR3 covers 12 residues. Germline V CDR1 and CDR2: SEHNR, FQNEAQ (reference sequence). The CDR3 here is CASSWSQETQYF.

The rearrangement joins TRBV12-3 or TRBV12-4 to TRBJ1-2; the TCRdb call, TRBD1, lacks DNA for checking. This CDR3 region has 15 residues. The CDR3 is CASKTTGSGNYGYTF.

According to its frequency, this clonotype is medium-sized. This sequence joins TRBV12-3 or TRBV12-4 and TRBJ2-6. The CDR3 runs to 13 residues. This CDR3 reads CASRSSGANVLTF.

This chain uses TRBV20-1 with TRBJ1-1; TCRdb's assignment of TRBD1 cannot be checked, as there is no DNA. The CDR3 is 14 residues long. Germline loops: CDR1 DFQATT, CDR2 SNEGSKA (reference sequence). CDR3 in amino acids: CSASFPGRNTEAFF.

The rearrangement uses TRBV19 and TRBJ1-4. CDR1 and CDR2 (germline): LNHDA, SQIVND (reference sequence). CDR3 size: 13 residues. The CDR3 sequence: CASAPQTNEKLFF.

J is TRBJ2-1 and V is TRBV7-9; TCRdb's assignment of TRBD1 cannot be checked, as there is no DNA. CDR3 length: 14 residues. Germline CDR1 is SEHNR and CDR2 is FQNEAQ (reference sequence). The CDR3: CASSSRDRDPEQFF.

The chain recombines TRBV2 with TRBJ2-5; TCRdb indicates TRBD1, and absent DNA this call remains unverified. This CDR3 is built from 15 residues. In germline, CDR1 is SNHLY, CDR2 FYNNEI. CDR3 amino acids: CASSEAGGQQETQYF.

In terms of frequency, this clonotype is medium-sized (0.01 to 0.1%). This sequence joins TRBV7-2 and TRBJ2-1. Germline V lookup: CDR1 SGHTA, CDR2 FQGNSA. The CDR3 has 15 residues. The CDR3 loop reads CASSLDRRSYNEQFF.

This sequence joins TRBV6-1 and TRBJ1-1; the D gene TCRdb calls, TRBD1, cannot be checked with no DNA. This CDR3 is built from 16 residues. From germline, CDR1 is MNHNS and CDR2 SASEGT. CDR3 sequence reads: CASSEAGRWASTEAFF.

This clonotype is classed as medium-sized (0.01 to 0.1%) by frequency. The genes are TRBV29-1 and TRBJ2-6; TCRdb reports TRBD1, a call that lacks DNA to check it against. CDR1 SQVTM and CDR2 ANQGSEA come from the germline V gene. This CDR3 has 14 residues. CDR3 residues: CSVSQGAGANVLTF.

The CDR3 reads CASSLAFSLNYGYTF. This rearrangement joins TRBV5-1 to TRBJ1-2. This CDR3 region has 15 residues. Germline V CDR1 and CDR2: SGHRS, YFSETQ.

The rearrangement links TRBV20-1 to TRBJ1-5; as DNA is missing, the TRBD1 call by TCRdb cannot be tested. Looked up from germline, CDR1 is DFQATT and CDR2 is SNEGSKA (reference sequence). The CDR3 loop spans 13 amino acids. CDR3 region: CSAPTGGSQPQHF.